The 17 T cell receptor beta chains in this list originate from one sample, sequenced in a study of blood T cell repertoires in COVID-19. The table came from immunoSEQ multiplex PCR; TCRdb's copy has only in-frame clones and leaves some out. The sample records some 73,000 clones, roughly 70% being singletons. The specimen was peripheral blood. The receptors here all came from a man aged 55 to 70 with acute or convalescent COVID-19.

The chain links TRBV10-2 to TRBJ2-3, with TRBD2 identical over 11 bases. The CDR3 totals 21 residues. J was trimmed by 1 base and V by 3 bases; bases with no gene match: 18. In germline, CDR1 is WSHSY, CDR2 SAAADI. CDR3 nucleotides: TGCGCCAGCAGTGAACTGGGGTATGCTAGCGGGAGGAGGAAGGGCACAGATACGCAGTATTTT. Residues: CASSELGYASGRRKGTDTQYF.

This clone was seen only once. The chain carries TRBV5-1 and TRBJ1-2; 8 bases fit TRBD1. V lost 0 bases, J lost 8 bases, and 3 bases stayed unmatched. The CDR3 covers 13 residues. Germline CDR1 reads SGHRS; CDR2 reads YFSETQ. As DNA, the CDR3 is TGCGCCAGCAGCTTGGGGACAGGGAACGGCTACACCTTC. This gives the protein CASSLGTGNGYTF.

The chain uses TRBV18 and TRBJ2-7; 7 bases are a match to TRBD1. Germline lookup yields CDR1 KGHSH and CDR2 LQKENI. There are 13 residues in the CDR3. Germline trimming cut 3 bases from V and 7 bases from J; bases unmatched to any gene: 6. The DNA for the CDR3 is TGTGCCAGCTCACCGGCCACAGGGGAAGAGCAGTACTTC. Encoded protein: CASSPATGEEQYF.

The chain uses TRBV2 and TRBJ2-7, with D maybe TRBD1 (5 bases). V was shortened by 5 bases and J by 4 bases, with 12 bases between the two germline ends. This CDR3 comprises 13 residues. CDR1 is SNHLY, CDR2 FYNNEI, per germline. The chain's CDR3 is CASSPSTVYEQYV. DNA for the CDR3: TGTGCCAGCAGTCCCTCGACAGTTTACGAGCAGTACGTC.

The chain combines TRBV7-2 with TRBJ2-3, with a weak D call TRBD2 (5 bases). Trimming removed 5 bases from V and 6 bases from J, with 9 bases in between. CDR1 SGHTA and CDR2 FQGNSA come from the germline V gene. The CDR3 spans 12 residues. The CDR3 reads CASSPQRDTQYF. CDR3 DNA sequence: TGTGCCAGCAGCCCCCAGCGGGATACGCAGTATTTT.

V and J are TRBV6-5 and TRBJ2-1, with 9 bases aligning to TRBD1. Germline values: CDR1 MNHEY, CDR2 SVGAGI. With 5 bases clipped from V and 7 bases from J, the junction kept 6 bases outside the gene matches. The CDR3 is 14 residues long. The CDR3 region has the DNA TGTGCCAGCAGTCACCCAGGACAGGGGAATGAGCAGTTCTTC. It specifies CASSHPGQGNEQFF.

J is TRBJ1-4 and V is TRBV24-1; no reliable D call. V gave up 9 bases and J gave up 10 bases, with 14 bases separating them. This CDR3 is 12 amino acids long. Looked up from germline, CDR1 is KGHDR and CDR2 is SFDVKD. The CDR3 protein is CATERTVGKLFF. Written as DNA, the CDR3 is TGTGCCACCGAGAGAACAGTGGGAAAACTGTTTTTT.

This clone was found a few times. This rearrangement joins TRBV3-1 (or the pseudogene TRBV3-2) to TRBJ2-1; D is possibly TRBD2 (5 bases). In germline, CDR1 is LGHDT, CDR2 YNNKEL (reference sequence). V dropped 0 bases and J dropped 5 bases, with 11 bases sitting between them. The CDR3 length is 15 residues. CDR3 in DNA: TGTGCCAGCAGCCAAGATCGACTACAGCACAATGAGCAGTTCTTC. It encodes CASSQDRLQHNEQFF.

This clone has more than one count but fewer than ten. This chain joins TRBV3-1 (or the pseudogene TRBV3-2) and TRBJ1-2; D gene ambiguous. Between the trimmed V and J ends, which lost 1 base and 5 bases, there was a span of 11 bases. Looked up from germline, CDR1 is LGHDT and CDR2 is YNNKEL (reference sequence). CDR3 length: 14 residues. CDR3 sequence (DNA): TGTGCCAGCAGCCAAGGCTCGGACTTTTATGGCTACACCTTC. This translates into CASSQGSDFYGYTF.

The chain combines TRBV10-1 with TRBJ2-2, with D tentatively TRBD2 (6 bases). Germline values: CDR1 WNHNN, CDR2 SYGVQD (reference sequence). V was pared by 5 bases and J by 5 bases, with 12 bases between. The CDR3 covers 14 residues. Written as DNA, the CDR3 is TGCGCCAGCAGTTCCGGGACTGTTACCGGGGAGCTGTTTTTT. Translated: CASSSGTVTGELFF.

V usage is TRBV19 and J usage is TRBJ2-3, with TRBD2 matching 7 bases. From germline, CDR1 is LNHDA and CDR2 SQIVND (reference sequence). After removal of 1 base from V and 4 bases from J, the junction contained 8 bases not matched to a gene. This CDR3 region has 16 residues. The chain's CDR3 is CASSIAWGGEADTQYF. As DNA, the CDR3 is TGTGCCAGTAGTATAGCCTGGGGGGGAGAAGCAGATACGCAGTATTTT. Variable domain in full (rest from reference TRBV19 and TRBJ2-3): DGGITQSPKYLFRKEGQNVTLSCEQNLNHDAMYWYRQDPGQGLRLIYYSQIVNDFQKGDIAEGYSVSREKKESFPLTVTSAQKNPTAFYLCASSIAWGGEADTQYFGPGTRLTVL.

This clone was seen only a few times. The gene calls are TRBV9 and TRBJ2-2; possible D gene TRBD2, 5 bases. This CDR3 is built from 15 residues. Germline values: CDR1 SGDLS, CDR2 YYNGEE. Deletions cut 2 bases from V and 1 base from J, with 9 bases between. This CDR3 reads CASSVEAVNTGELFF. In DNA, the CDR3 is TGTGCCAGCAGCGTTGAAGCGGTGAACACCGGGGAGCTGTTTTTT.

This clone turned up a few times. This sequence joins TRBV24-1 and TRBJ1-1, with D tentatively TRBD1 (5 bases). CDR1 KGHDR and CDR2 SFDVKD come from the germline V gene. Trimming left V 5 bases short and J 6 bases short, with 12 bases between. This CDR3 has 13 amino acids. CDR3 DNA: TGTGCCACCAGTGGCCCGGGGGGGGCTGAAGCTTTCTTT. This encodes CATSGPGGAEAFF.

Remarks on this clone: Distinct nucleotide sequences in the sample also encode this CDR3. The gene calls are TRBV3-1 (or the pseudogene TRBV3-2) and TRBJ1-1; D ambiguous. Trimming left V 0 bases short and J 4 bases short, with 9 bases between. The CDR3 runs 14 residues. Germline V gene sequence: CDR1 LGHDT, CDR2 YNNKEL (reference sequence). The CDR3 sequence is CASSQDLSSTEAFF. CDR3 bases: TGTGCCAGCAGCCAAGATCTGAGCTCCACTGAAGCTTTCTTT.

The chain has TRBV28 and TRBJ1-5, with TRBD1 identical over 11 bases. The junction had 5 bases not matched to a gene; V was cut back by 5 bases and J by 2 bases. The CDR3 is made up of 16 amino acids. CDR1 is MDHEN, CDR2 SYDVKM, per germline. The CDR3 reads CASSRTGGRGNQPQHF. The CDR3 DNA reads as TGTGCCAGCAGTCGGACAGGGGGCAGGGGCAATCAGCCCCAGCATTTT. Supplemented by reference TRBV28 and TRBJ1-5, the full variable domain reads DVKVTQSSRYLVKRTGEKVFLECVQDMDHENMFWYRQDPGLGLRLIYFSYDVKMKEKGDIPEGYSVSREKKERFSLILESASTNQTSMYLCASSRTGGRGNQPQHFGDGTRLSIL.

This clone was recorded a few times. The J gene is TRBJ1-1, the V gene TRBV19; no clear D. The CDR3 covers 13 residues. In germline, CDR1 is LNHDA, CDR2 SQIVND (reference sequence). Trimming stripped 6 bases from V and 3 bases from J, with 11 bases between. DNA of the CDR3: TGTGCCAGTAGACAGTACTCTTACACTGAAGCTTTCTTT. It yields the protein CASRQYSYTEAFF.

This clone was found a few times. The gene calls are TRBV9 and TRBJ2-1; 11 bases are a match to TRBD2. This CDR3 region has 16 residues. With 0 bases clipped from V and 2 bases from J, the junction kept 1 base outside the gene matches. Germline loops: CDR1 SGDLS, CDR2 YYNGEE. CDR3 sequence reads: CASSVGGLAAYNEQFF. CDR3 sequence (DNA): TGTGCCAGCAGCGTAGGGGGACTAGCGGCCTACAATGAGCAGTTCTTC.